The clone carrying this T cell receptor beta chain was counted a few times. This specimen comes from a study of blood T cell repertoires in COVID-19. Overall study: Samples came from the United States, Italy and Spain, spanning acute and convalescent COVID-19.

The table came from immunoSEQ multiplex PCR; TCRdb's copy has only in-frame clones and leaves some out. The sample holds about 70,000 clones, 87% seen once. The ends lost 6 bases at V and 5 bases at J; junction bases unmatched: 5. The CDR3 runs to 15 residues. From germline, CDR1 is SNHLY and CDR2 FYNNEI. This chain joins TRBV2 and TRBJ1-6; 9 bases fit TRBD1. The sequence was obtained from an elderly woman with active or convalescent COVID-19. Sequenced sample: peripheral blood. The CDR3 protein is CASRADRGDNSPLHF. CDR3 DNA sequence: TGTGCCAGCAGGGCCGACAGGGGGGATAATTCACCCCTCCACTTT.